Ten or more counts support the clone carrying this T cell receptor (beta chain). A single record per CDR3 protein comes from TCRdb applying MiXCR to the 5' RACE reads. Of about 31,000 distinct CDR3 sequences listed, around 4% are singletons. With 5 bases clipped from V and 1 base from J, the junction kept 8 bases outside the gene matches. The CDR3 is made up of 15 amino acids. CDR1 and CDR2 (germline): SGHTA, FQGNSA. This specimen comes from a study of neurological immune-mediated disorders. Sequenced: CD4+ T cells from blood. The clonotype comes from a woman aged 40-49 years in good health. This sequence joins TRBV7-2 and TRBJ2-7, with TRBD2 matching over 7 bases. For the CDR3, the DNA is TGTGCCAGCAGCCCTGGACTAGACGTTTCCTACGAGCAGTACTTC. Translated: CASSPGLDVSYEQYF.